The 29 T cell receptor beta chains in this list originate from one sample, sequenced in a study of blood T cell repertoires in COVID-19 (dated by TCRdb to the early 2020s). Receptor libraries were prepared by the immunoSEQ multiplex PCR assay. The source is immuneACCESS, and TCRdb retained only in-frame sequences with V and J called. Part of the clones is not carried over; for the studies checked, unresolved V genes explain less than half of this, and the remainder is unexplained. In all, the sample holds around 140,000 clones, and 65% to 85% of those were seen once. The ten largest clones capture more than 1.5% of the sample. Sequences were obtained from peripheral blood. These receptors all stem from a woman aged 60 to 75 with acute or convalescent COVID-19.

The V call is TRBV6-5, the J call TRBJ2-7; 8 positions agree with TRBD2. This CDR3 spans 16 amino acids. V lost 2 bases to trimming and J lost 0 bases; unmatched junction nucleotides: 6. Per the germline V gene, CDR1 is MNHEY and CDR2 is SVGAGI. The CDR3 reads CASSYSGSSFSYEQYF. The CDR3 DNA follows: TGTGCCAGCAGTTACAGCGGGAGTTCCTTCTCCTACGAGCAGTACTTC.

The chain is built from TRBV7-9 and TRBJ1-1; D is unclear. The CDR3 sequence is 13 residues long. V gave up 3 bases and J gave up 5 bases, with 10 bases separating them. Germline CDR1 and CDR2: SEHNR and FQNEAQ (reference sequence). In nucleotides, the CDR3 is TGTGCCAGCAGCTTTTTCGGTAGAACTGAAGCTTTCTTT. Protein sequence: CASSFFGRTEAFF.

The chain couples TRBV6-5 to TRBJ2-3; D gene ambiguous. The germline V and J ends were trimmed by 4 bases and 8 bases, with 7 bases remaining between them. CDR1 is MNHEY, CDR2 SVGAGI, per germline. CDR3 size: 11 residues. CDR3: CASSSFFTQYF. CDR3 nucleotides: TGTGCCAGCAGTTCGTTTTTTACGCAGTATTTT.

The CDR3 DNA is TGTGCCAGCAGCCAGGCCGGGGACTATGGCTACACCTTC. Its translation is CASSQAGDYGYTF. The V and J genes are TRBV7-3 and TRBJ1-2; D is undetermined. Trimming removed 5 bases at V and 3 bases at J, with 10 bases between. This CDR3 has 13 amino acids. Germline CDR1 and CDR2: SGHTA and FQGTGA.

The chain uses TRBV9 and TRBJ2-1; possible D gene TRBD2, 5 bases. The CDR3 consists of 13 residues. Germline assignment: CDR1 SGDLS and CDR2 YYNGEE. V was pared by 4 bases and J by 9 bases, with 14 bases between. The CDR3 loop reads CASSTRTTSEQFF. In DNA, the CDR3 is TGTGCCAGCAGCACCCGAACCACTAGTGAGCAGTTCTTC.

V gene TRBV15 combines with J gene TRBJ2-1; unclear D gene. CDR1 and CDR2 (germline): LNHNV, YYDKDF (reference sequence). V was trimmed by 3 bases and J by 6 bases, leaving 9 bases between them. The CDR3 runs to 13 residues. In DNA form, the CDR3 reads TGTGCCACCAGCAGTGCCAACTTCAATGAGCAGTTCTTC. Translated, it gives CATSSANFNEQFF.

CDR3 DNA sequence: TGTGCCATCAGTGAGTCTCCCCCGACTAGTTACAATGAGCAGTTCTTC. Its translation: CAISESPPTSYNEQFF. The chain employs TRBV10-3 and TRBJ2-1, with D possibly TRBD2 on 6 matching bases. This CDR3 is 16 amino acids long. The germline V gene has CDR1 ENHRY and CDR2 SYGVKD. The ends were cut back, 0 bases at V and 4 bases at J, with 13 bases in the middle.

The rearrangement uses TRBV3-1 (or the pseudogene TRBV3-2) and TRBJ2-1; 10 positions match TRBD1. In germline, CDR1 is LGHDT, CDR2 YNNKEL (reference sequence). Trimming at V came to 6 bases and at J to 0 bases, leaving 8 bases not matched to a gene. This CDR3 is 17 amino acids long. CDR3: CASRRGTGVSSYNEQFF. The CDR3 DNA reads TGTGCCAGCAGACGCGGGACAGGGGTGTCCTCCTACAATGAGCAGTTCTTC.

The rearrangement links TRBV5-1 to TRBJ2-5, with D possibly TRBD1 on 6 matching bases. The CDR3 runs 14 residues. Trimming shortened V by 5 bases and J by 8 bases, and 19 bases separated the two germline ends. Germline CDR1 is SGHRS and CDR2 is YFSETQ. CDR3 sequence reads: CASRDVGGFPTQYF. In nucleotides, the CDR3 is TGCGCCAGCAGGGACGTTGGGGGCTTCCCAACCCAGTACTTC.

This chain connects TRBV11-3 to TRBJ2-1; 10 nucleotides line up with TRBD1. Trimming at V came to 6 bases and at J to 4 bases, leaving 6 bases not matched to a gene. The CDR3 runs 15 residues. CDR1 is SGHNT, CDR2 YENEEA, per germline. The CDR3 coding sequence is TGTGCCAGCAGTTTTGGACAGGGGGGTTACAATGAGCAGTTCTTC. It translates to CASSFGQGGYNEQFF.

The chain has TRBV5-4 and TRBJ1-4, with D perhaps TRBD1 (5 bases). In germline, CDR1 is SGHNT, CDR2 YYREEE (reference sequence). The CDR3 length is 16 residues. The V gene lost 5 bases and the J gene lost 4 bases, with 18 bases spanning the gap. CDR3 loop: CASSMRLNRRNEKLFF. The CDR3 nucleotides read TGTGCCAGCAGTATGAGGCTGAACAGGCGTAATGAAAAACTGTTTTTT.

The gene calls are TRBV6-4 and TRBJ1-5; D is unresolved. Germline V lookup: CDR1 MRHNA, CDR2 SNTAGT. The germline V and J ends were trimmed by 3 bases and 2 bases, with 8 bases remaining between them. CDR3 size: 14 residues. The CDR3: CASSEEKGNQPQHF. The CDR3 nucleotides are TGTGCCAGCAGTGAGGAGAAAGGCAATCAGCCCCAGCATTTT.

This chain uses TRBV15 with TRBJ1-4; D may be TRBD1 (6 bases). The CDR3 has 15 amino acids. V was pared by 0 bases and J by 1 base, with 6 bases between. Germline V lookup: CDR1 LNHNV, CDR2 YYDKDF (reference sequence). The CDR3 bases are TGTGCCACCAGCAGAGAACAGGGAACTAATGAAAAACTGTTTTTT. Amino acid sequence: CATSREQGTNEKLFF.

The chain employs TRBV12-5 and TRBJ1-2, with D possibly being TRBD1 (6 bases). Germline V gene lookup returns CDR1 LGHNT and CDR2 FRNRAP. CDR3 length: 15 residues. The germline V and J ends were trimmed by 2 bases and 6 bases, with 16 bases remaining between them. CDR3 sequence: CASGLPLQGEDGYTF. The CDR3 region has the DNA TGTGCTAGTGGTTTGCCCCTACAGGGAGAGGATGGCTACACCTTC.

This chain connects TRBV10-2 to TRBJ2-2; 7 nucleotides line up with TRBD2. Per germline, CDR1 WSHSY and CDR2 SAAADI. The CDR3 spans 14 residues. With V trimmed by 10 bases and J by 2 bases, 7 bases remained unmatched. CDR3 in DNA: TGCGCCACCGAAGCGGGGCAAAACACCGGGGAGCTGTTTTTT. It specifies CATEAGQNTGELFF.

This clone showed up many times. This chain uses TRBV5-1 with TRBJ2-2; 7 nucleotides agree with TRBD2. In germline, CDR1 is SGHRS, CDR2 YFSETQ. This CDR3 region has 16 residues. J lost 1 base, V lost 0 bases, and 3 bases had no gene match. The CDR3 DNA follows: TGCGCCAGCAGCTTGGATAGCGGGCTGAACACCGGGGAGCTGTTTTTT. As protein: CASSLDSGLNTGELFF.

The CDR3 DNA follows: TGTGCCAGTAGTATAGGTGGGACAGCGGAGACCCAGTACTTC. Its protein is CASSIGGTAETQYF. V is TRBV19 and J is TRBJ2-5; 7 positions match TRBD1. Germline V gene data show CDR1 as LNHDA and CDR2 as SQIVND (reference sequence). V shed 1 base, J shed 5 bases, and the junction held 4 bases outside the gene matches. This CDR3 is built from 14 residues.

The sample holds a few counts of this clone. The CDR3 nucleotides are TGCAGCGTTGGTAACTGGAGCCCACGCTACGAGCAGTACTTC. Protein: CSVGNWSPRYEQYF. The chain has TRBV29-1 and TRBJ2-7; D call uncertain. This CDR3 has 14 amino acids. The V gene's germline CDR1 is SQVTM and CDR2 ANQGSEA. V lost 4 bases, J lost 3 bases, and 16 bases lay in between.

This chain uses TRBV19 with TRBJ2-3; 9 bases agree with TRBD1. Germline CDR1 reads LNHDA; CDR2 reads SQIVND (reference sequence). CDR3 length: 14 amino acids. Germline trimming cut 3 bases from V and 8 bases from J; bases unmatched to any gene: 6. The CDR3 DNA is TGTGCCAGTAGTATTGGGACAGGGCTTTCTACGCAGTATTTT. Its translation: CASSIGTGLSTQYF.

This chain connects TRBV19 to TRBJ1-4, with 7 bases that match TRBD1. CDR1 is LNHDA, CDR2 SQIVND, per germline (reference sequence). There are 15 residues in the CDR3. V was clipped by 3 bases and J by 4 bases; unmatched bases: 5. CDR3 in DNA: TGTGCCAGTAGTATCAGGACAGGACTTAATGAAAAACTGTTTTTT. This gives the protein CASSIRTGLNEKLFF.

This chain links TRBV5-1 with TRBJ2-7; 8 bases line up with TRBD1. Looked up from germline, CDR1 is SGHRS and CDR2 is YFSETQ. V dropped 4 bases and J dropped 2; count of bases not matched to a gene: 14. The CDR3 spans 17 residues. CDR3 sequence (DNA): TGCGCCAGCAGCCAGGGGACAGGAATCCGTACTACCTACGAGCAGTACTTC. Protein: CASSQGTGIRTTYEQYF.

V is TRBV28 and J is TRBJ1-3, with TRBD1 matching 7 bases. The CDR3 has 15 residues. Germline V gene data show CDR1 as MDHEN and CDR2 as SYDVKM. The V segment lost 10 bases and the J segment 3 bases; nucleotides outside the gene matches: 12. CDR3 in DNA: TGTGCCACCTTAACAGGGGCCTGGGGTGGAAACACCATATATTTT. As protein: CATLTGAWGGNTIYF. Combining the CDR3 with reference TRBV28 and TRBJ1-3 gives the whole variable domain DVKVTQSSRYLVKRTGEKVFLECVQDMDHENMFWYRQDPGLGLRLIYFSYDVKMKEKGDIPEGYSVSREKKERFSLILESASTNQTSMYLCATLTGAWGGNTIYFGEGSWLTVV.

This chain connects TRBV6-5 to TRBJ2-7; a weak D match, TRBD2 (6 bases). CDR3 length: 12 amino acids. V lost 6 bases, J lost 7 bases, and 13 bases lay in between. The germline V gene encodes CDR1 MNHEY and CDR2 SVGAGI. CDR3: CASSYSGGEQYF. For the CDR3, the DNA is TGTGCCAGCAGCTACAGTGGGGGGGAGCAGTACTTC.

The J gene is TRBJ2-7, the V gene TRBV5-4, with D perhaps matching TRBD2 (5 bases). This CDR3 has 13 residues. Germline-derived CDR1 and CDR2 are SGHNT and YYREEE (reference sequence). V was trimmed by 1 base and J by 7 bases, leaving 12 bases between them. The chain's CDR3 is CASSLYGVWEQYF. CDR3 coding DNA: TGTGCCAGCAGCTTGTACGGGGTCTGGGAGCAGTACTTC.

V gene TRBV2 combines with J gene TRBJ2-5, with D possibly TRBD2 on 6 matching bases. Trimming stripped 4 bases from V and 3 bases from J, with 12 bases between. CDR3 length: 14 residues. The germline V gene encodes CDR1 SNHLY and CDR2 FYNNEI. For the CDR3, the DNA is TGTGCCAGCAGTGGCGGGACCGGTAAAGAGACCCAGTACTTC. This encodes CASSGGTGKETQYF.

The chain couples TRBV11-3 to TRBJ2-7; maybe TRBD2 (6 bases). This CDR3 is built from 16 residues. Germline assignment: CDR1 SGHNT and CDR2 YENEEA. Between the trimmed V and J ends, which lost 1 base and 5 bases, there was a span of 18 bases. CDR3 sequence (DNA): TGTGCCAGCAGCTTAGTTGTCGGCGGGGTGAGGAACGAGCAGTACTTC. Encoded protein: CASSLVVGGVRNEQYF. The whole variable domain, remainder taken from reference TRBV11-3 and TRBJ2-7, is EAGVVQSPRYKIIEKKQPVAFWCNPISGHNTLYWYLQNLGQGPELLIRYENEEAVDDSQLPKDRFSAERLKGVDSTLKIQPAELGDSAVYLCASSLVVGGVRNEQYFGPGTRLTVT.

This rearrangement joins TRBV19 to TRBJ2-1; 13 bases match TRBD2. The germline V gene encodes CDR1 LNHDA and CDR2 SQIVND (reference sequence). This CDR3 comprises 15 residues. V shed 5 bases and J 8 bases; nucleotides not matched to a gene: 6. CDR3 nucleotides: TGTGCCAGTAGTGCACGGACTAGCGGGAGCGATGAGCAGTTCTTC. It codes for CASSARTSGSDEQFF.

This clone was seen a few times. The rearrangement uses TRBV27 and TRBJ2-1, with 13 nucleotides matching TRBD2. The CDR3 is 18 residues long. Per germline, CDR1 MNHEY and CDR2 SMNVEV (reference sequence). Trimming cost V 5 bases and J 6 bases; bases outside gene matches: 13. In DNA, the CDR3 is TGTGCCAGCAGTCGCCCACTAGCGGGAGGGCCCTCTATCAATGAGCAGTTCTTC. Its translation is CASSRPLAGGPSINEQFF.

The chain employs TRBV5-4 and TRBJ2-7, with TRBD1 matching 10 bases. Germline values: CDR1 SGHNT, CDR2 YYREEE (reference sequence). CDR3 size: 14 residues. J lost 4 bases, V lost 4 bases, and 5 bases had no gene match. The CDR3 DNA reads TGTGCCAGCAGCCCAGACAGGGGGCGATACGAGCAGTACTTC. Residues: CASSPDRGRYEQYF.